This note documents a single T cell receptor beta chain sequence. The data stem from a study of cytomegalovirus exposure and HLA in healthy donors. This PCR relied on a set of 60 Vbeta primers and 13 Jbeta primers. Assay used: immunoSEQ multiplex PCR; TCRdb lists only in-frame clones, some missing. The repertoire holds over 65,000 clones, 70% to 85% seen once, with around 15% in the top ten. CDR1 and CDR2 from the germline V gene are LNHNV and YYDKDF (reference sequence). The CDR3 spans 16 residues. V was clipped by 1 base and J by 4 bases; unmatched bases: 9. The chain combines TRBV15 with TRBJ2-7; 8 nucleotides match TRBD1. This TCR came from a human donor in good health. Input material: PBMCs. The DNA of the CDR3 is TGTGCCACCAGCAGAGGACAGGGGCAGGATGGGTACGAGCAGTACTTC. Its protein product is CATSRGQGQDGYEQYF.